This T cell receptor (beta chain) was identified in a study of human T cells and chemical hapten exposure. Study observations and caveats: With DPC sensitization, TCRs exceeding 1 in 1000 frequency showed no change. More PT1 expanded TCRs went with higher patch test scores.

The study used a library that attached unique molecular identifiers to individual cDNA molecules. From the RACE reads, TCRdb called clonotypes with MiXCR, one entry per CDR3 protein. The sample has 300,000 to 450,000 distinct CDR3 sequences, roughly 4.8% seen once. CDR3 length: 16 residues. In germline, CDR1 is LGHNT, CDR2 FRNRAP. Unmatched junction bases numbered 5, after V lost 4 bases and J lost 6 bases. This clonotype was counted many times. Its antigen is still unknown. Indicated time point: patch test 1, 2 weeks after DPC sensitization. Treatment meaning: therapeutic diphenylcyclopropenone sensitization with weekly scalp DPC. Blood draws preceded each patch test application.

The sample consisted of whole blood, taken in connection with sensitization to the hapten diphenylcyclopropenone (DPC). This chain joins TRBV12-5 and TRBJ2-2; TRBD2 aligns across 13 bases. The sequence derives from a woman in her forties or fifties with alopecia areata. Some clones in this sample may be carry-over from other donors' samples. This chain's CDR3 is CASGSGLAGEAGELFF. The CDR3 coding sequence is TGTGCTAGTGGTTCCGGACTAGCGGGAGAGGCCGGGGAGCTGTTTTTT.